The next 27 T cell receptor beta chains were all read from a single sample in a study of cytomegalovirus exposure and HLA in healthy donors. Primers included in the PCR were 60 Vbeta and 13 Jbeta primers. The method was immunoSEQ multiplex PCR; TCRdb's version includes in-frame clones alone and lacks a portion of them. In the table there are approximately 100,000 clones, about 80% of which are singletons. The sequenced sample consisted of PBMCs. The receptors come from a man between 60 and 75 years old in good health and CMV-seropositive.

This chain joins TRBV7-3 and TRBJ2-6; 8 bases are shared with TRBD1. J gave up 2 bases and V 5 bases, and 8 bases lay outside the gene matches. Germline-derived CDR1 and CDR2 are SGHTA and FQGTGA. CDR3 size: 17 residues. For the CDR3, the DNA is TGTGCCAGCAGCATTGGACAGGGTTTTACTGGGGCCAACGTCCTGACTTTC. This gives the protein CASSIGQGFTGANVLTF.

V usage is TRBV6-5 and J usage is TRBJ1-3, with 7 bases identical to TRBD1. Germline assignment: CDR1 MNHEY and CDR2 SVGAGI. The length of the CDR3 is 15 residues. V lost 7 bases, J lost 0 bases, and 6 bases stayed unmatched. The CDR3 here is CASTRTGDSGNTIYF. The CDR3 DNA follows: TGTGCCAGCACTAGGACAGGCGACTCTGGAAACACCATATATTTT.

The chain carries TRBV6-1 and TRBJ1-4; D might be TRBD1 (6 bases). V was shortened by 1 base and J by 8 bases, with 11 bases between the two germline ends. This CDR3 has 14 amino acids. The germline gives CDR1 MNHNS, CDR2 SASEGT. This CDR3 is CASSEGRGYEKLFF. CDR3 sequence (DNA): TGTGCCAGCAGTGAAGGCAGGGGATACGAAAAACTGTTTTTT.

The rearrangement links TRBV6-1 to TRBJ1-1; D is unresolved. This CDR3 contains 16 residues. Germline values: CDR1 MNHNS, CDR2 SASEGT. Trimming stripped 0 bases from V and 4 bases from J, with 15 bases between. CDR3: CASSEAGIGVSTEAFF. CDR3 nucleotides: TGTGCCAGCAGTGAAGCCGGTATTGGAGTGAGCACTGAAGCTTTCTTT.

The V call is TRBV6-1, the J call TRBJ2-3; the match to TRBD2 covers 7 bases. This CDR3 has 15 amino acids. CDR1 and CDR2 from the germline V gene are MNHNS and SASEGT. V gave up 4 bases and J gave up 0 bases; unmatched junction bases: 4. CDR3: CASSGGGLSTDTQYF. CDR3 DNA: TGTGCCAGCAGTGGGGGGGGACTCAGCACAGATACGCAGTATTTT.

This sequence joins TRBV10-1 and TRBJ2-1; D perhaps matches TRBD2 (6 bases). The CDR3 length is 15 residues. Per germline, CDR1 WNHNN and CDR2 SYGVQD (reference sequence). The V gene lost 3 bases and the J gene lost 7 bases, with 16 bases spanning the gap. The CDR3 region is CASSDQTLGGNEQFF. The CDR3 nucleotides are TGCGCCAGCAGTGATCAAACCCTTGGGGGGAATGAGCAGTTCTTC.

The rearrangement uses TRBV20-1 and TRBJ2-1; D is undetermined. Germline V CDR1 and CDR2: DFQATT, SNEGSKA (reference sequence). This CDR3 contains 11 residues. With 6 bases removed from V and 5 bases from J, the gap between germline ends came to 8 bases. The CDR3 bases are TGCAGTGCCTCAGAGGACAATGAGCAGTTCTTC. It translates to CSASEDNEQFF.

This chain links TRBV7-2 with TRBJ2-7; TRBD1 matches 8 bases. Germline V CDR1 and CDR2: SGHTA, FQGNSA. The CDR3 has 13 residues. J gave up 3 bases and V 4 bases, and 2 bases lay outside the gene matches. In nucleotides, the CDR3 is TGTGCCAGCAGCTCTACAGGGGGCTACGAGCAGTACTTC. Its protein product is CASSSTGGYEQYF.

The chain is built from TRBV10-3 and TRBJ2-2, with D possibly being TRBD1 (6 bases). The V gene lost 3 bases and the J gene lost 5 bases, with 16 bases spanning the gap. Germline V lookup: CDR1 ENHRY, CDR2 SYGVKD. This CDR3 has 16 amino acids. CDR3 nucleotide sequence: TGTGCCATCAGTGAAGGATGGGACACCCTGACCGGGGAGCTGTTTTTT. Protein sequence: CAISEGWDTLTGELFF.

CDR3 region: CASSFGGRVNTEAFF. The CDR3 DNA follows: TGTGCCAGCAGCTTTGGCGGGAGGGTGAACACTGAAGCTTTCTTT. The chain combines TRBV5-6 with TRBJ1-1; no clear D. This CDR3 has 15 amino acids. The germline gives CDR1 SGHDT, CDR2 YYEEEE. V dropped 2 bases and J dropped 0 bases, with 11 bases sitting between them.

The chain combines TRBV5-4 with TRBJ1-1; no reliable D call. Germline V CDR1 and CDR2: SGHNT, YYREEE (reference sequence). This CDR3 comprises 14 residues. Trimming cost V 3 bases and J 1 base, with 10 bases left between them. CDR3: CASSSRLGNTEAFF. For the CDR3, the DNA is TGTGCCAGCAGCTCCCGCCTAGGGAACACTGAAGCTTTCTTT.

The rearrangement uses TRBV6-5 and TRBJ2-3, with 12 bases aligning to TRBD2. Germline CDR1 and CDR2: MNHEY and SVGAGI. V lost 2 bases, J lost 3 bases, and 3 bases stayed unmatched. CDR3 length: 16 amino acids. The CDR3 spells CASSYTLAGGTDTQYF. CDR3 nucleotides: TGTGCCAGCAGTTACACCCTAGCGGGAGGGACAGATACGCAGTATTTT.

V usage is TRBV6-1 and J usage is TRBJ2-3; 12 nucleotides line up with TRBD2. The CDR3 consists of 16 residues. The ends lost 4 bases at V and 0 bases at J; junction bases unmatched: 2. CDR1 is MNHNS, CDR2 SASEGT, per germline. The CDR3 DNA follows: TGTGCCAGCAGTGCGACTAGCGGGGGTAGCACAGATACGCAGTATTTT. It is translated as CASSATSGGSTDTQYF.

The V and J genes are TRBV19 and TRBJ2-2, with TRBD1 identical over 9 bases. V was pared by 6 bases and J by 5 bases, with 7 bases of the junction left unmatched. Germline-derived CDR1 and CDR2 are LNHDA and SQIVND (reference sequence). The CDR3 consists of 15 residues. DNA of the CDR3: TGTGCCAGTAGGAACAGGGGGCGCAGGACCGGGGAGCTGTTTTTT. It yields the protein CASRNRGRRTGELFF. The full variable domain, rest sourced from reference TRBV19 and TRBJ2-2, is DGGITQSPKYLFRKEGQNVTLSCEQNLNHDAMYWYRQDPGQGLRLIYYSQIVNDFQKGDIAEGYSVSREKKESFPLTVTSAQKNPTAFYLCASRNRGRRTGELFFGEGSRLTVL.

About this clone itself: Other nucleotide sequences in the sample specify the same CDR3. The gene calls are TRBV28 and TRBJ2-7; 7 bases are a match to TRBD2. J gave up 3 bases and V 6 bases, and 8 bases lay outside the gene matches. This CDR3 has 14 residues. CDR1 is MDHEN, CDR2 SYDVKM, per germline. The DNA for the CDR3 is TGTGCCAGCAGCCCAAGTGGGGGGGTCTACGAGCAGTACTTC. Translation: CASSPSGGVYEQYF.

The chain is built from TRBV19 and TRBJ2-5, with 8 bases identical to TRBD2. There are 15 residues in the CDR3. Germline CDR1 is LNHDA and CDR2 is SQIVND (reference sequence). Germline trimming cut 3 bases from V and 5 bases from J; bases unmatched to any gene: 8. The CDR3 reads CASSIGLAGSETQYF. CDR3 in DNA: TGTGCCAGTAGTATCGGACTAGCCGGTTCTGAGACCCAGTACTTC.

V and J are TRBV5-6 and TRBJ1-5, with TRBD1 matching over 10 bases. The CDR3 loop spans 15 amino acids. Germline assignment: CDR1 SGHDT and CDR2 YYEEEE. V trimming: 3 bases; J trimming: 1 base; junction bases outside the gene matches: 1. The CDR3 DNA reads TGTGCCAGCAGCTGGACAGGGGGGAGCAATCAGCCCCAGCATTTT. This encodes CASSWTGGSNQPQHF.

The chain combines TRBV5-4 with TRBJ1-3; D is undetermined. This CDR3 comprises 15 residues. Germline lookup yields CDR1 SGHNT and CDR2 YYREEE (reference sequence). V lost 6 bases, J lost 3 bases, and 16 bases lay in between. The CDR3, as DNA: TGTGCCAGCACCCAAACCCCGGGAAGTGGAAACACCATATATTTT. It specifies CASTQTPGSGNTIYF.

V and J are TRBV29-1 and TRBJ2-1, with D perhaps TRBD1 (6 bases). CDR3 length: 15 residues. CDR1 SQVTM and CDR2 ANQGSEA come from the germline V gene. V was pared by 7 bases and J by 1 base, with 17 bases between. The CDR3 DNA follows: TGCAGCGCCGGACAGACAGCTAGGTCCTACAATGAGCAGTTCTTC. Amino acid sequence: CSAGQTARSYNEQFF.

The chain carries TRBV5-1 and TRBJ2-3; 9 bases are a match to TRBD2. The J segment lost 0 bases and the V segment lost 5 bases, leaving 4 bases of the junction unmatched. Germline loops: CDR1 SGHRS, CDR2 YFSETQ. The CDR3 sequence is 15 residues long. CDR3 sequence (DNA): TGCGCCAGCAGTTTAGCGGGGGTTAGCACAGATACGCAGTATTTT. It translates to CASSLAGVSTDTQYF. The variable domain in full, completed from reference TRBV5-1 and TRBJ2-3, reads KAGVTQTPRYLIKTRGQQVTLSCSPISGHRSVSWYQQTPGQGLQFLFEYFSETQRNKGNFPGRFSGRQFSNSRSEMNVSTLELGDSALYLCASSLAGVSTDTQYFGPGTRLTVL.

The V gene is TRBV19, the J gene TRBJ1-5, with no clear D. The V end lost 6 bases, the J end lost 3 bases, and 6 bases lay between the germline ends. CDR3 size: 12 residues. Germline-derived CDR1 and CDR2 are LNHDA and SQIVND (reference sequence). The CDR3 DNA follows: TGTGCCAGTAGCTTAAACAATCAGCCCCAGCATTTT. As protein: CASSLNNQPQHF.

The CDR3 spells CASSPDRGRHYGYTF. CDR3 DNA sequence: TGTGCCAGCAGCCCAGACAGGGGGCGGCACTATGGCTACACCTTC. This chain joins TRBV11-2 and TRBJ1-2; 10 bases line up with TRBD1. The germline gives CDR1 SGHAT, CDR2 FQNNGV. The CDR3 length is 15 residues. V dropped 5 bases and J dropped 3; count of bases not matched to a gene: 6.

The chain joins TRBV7-9 to TRBJ2-2, with TRBD2 as a possible D gene (6 bases). The V gene's germline CDR1 is SEHNR and CDR2 FQNEAQ (reference sequence). The CDR3 runs to 15 residues. The V gene lost 5 bases and the J gene lost 4 bases, with 14 bases spanning the gap. The CDR3 reads CASSPPGASTGELFF. For the CDR3, the DNA is TGTGCCAGCAGCCCCCCGGGAGCGAGCACCGGGGAGCTGTTTTTT.

This clone was recorded a few times. The genes are TRBV5-4 and TRBJ2-7; perhaps TRBD2 as D (5 bases). Trimming shortened V by 3 bases and J by 5 bases, and 18 bases separated the two germline ends. CDR1 is SGHNT, CDR2 YYREEE, per germline (reference sequence). This CDR3 region has 15 residues. CDR3 sequence: CASSSPGLIGHEQYF. DNA for the CDR3: TGTGCCAGCAGCTCACCTGGACTCATTGGCCACGAGCAGTACTTC.

The chain is built from TRBV7-9 and TRBJ2-1; 11 positions match TRBD2. With V trimmed by 6 bases and J by 0 bases, 13 bases remained unmatched. The germline V gene encodes CDR1 SEHNR and CDR2 FQNEAQ (reference sequence). The CDR3 runs 19 residues. CDR3 residues: CASRVASGGPFSSYNEQFF. CDR3 DNA: TGTGCCAGCAGGGTGGCTAGCGGGGGGCCCTTCAGCTCCTACAATGAGCAGTTCTTC.

The rearrangement joins TRBV27 to TRBJ1-2; no definite D call. Germline loops: CDR1 MNHEY, CDR2 SMNVEV (reference sequence). Trimming cost V 6 bases and J 8 bases, with 19 bases left between them. There are 14 residues in the CDR3. CDR3 bases: TGTGCCAGCAGCTTTGACTTCGGGTCGACGGGCTACACCTTC. Its translation is CASSFDFGSTGYTF.

This clone was picked up a small number of times. The junction departs from germline at one end; a sequencing error may be responsible. The chain carries TRBV12-5 and TRBJ1-4; D ambiguous. This CDR3 spans 14 amino acids. Germline V gives CDR1 LGHNT, CDR2 FRNRAP. In nucleotides, the CDR3 is TGTGCTAGTGACCCTGACACAACTCATGAAAAACTGTTTTTT. As protein: CASDPDTTHEKLFF. Using reference TRBV12-5 and TRBJ1-4 for the parts outside the CDR3, the full variable domain is DARVTQTPRHKVTEMGQEVTMRCQPILGHNTVFWYRQTMMQGLELLAYFRNRAPLDDSGMPKDRFSAEMPDATLATLKIQPSEPRDSAVYFCASDPDTTHEKLFFGSGTQLSVL.